Sequencing of this TCR beta chain was carried out in a study of T cells in Graves' hyperthyroidism and ophthalmopathy. For the study at large: The initial diagnosis was the point when peripheral blood was collected, ahead of any treatment. General study points: From stable hyperthyroidism, ophthalmopathy was separated by a 13 V-J model.

CDR1 and CDR2 from the germline V gene are MNHEY and SVGEGT. The CDR3 length is 15 residues. Between the trimmed V and J ends, which lost 7 bases and 0 bases, there was a span of 15 bases. Regions amplified from RNA transcripts were the TCR beta CDR3 regions. HTBI primers drove first-round RT-PCR of the TCR CDR3. TCRdb processed the multiplex PCR reads anew with MiXCR; each CDR3 protein has one entry. The sample gives some 400,000 distinct CDR3 sequences, over 11% of which show up once; about 10% is in the top ten. Newly diagnosed hyperthyroidism, duration under 2 months, in patients aged 18 to 65. This clonotype was counted ten times or more. The antigen remains unidentified.

This rearrangement joins TRBV6-2 or TRBV6-3 to TRBJ1-2; perhaps TRBD1 as D (6 bases). The sequence derives from a woman aged 60-70 years with Graves' hyperthyroidism. Source material: blood. CDR3 coding DNA: TGTGCCAGCACTCCTGGACAGTTAGCTAACTATGGCTACACCTTC. It is translated as CASTPGQLANYGYTF.